This is a list of T cell receptor beta chains from one sample in a study of a mutant IDH1 vaccine in newly diagnosed glioma. The antigens for these receptors are not known. The table came from immunoSEQ multiplex PCR; TCRdb's copy has only in-frame clones and leaves some out. The sample yields 40,000 to 60,000 clones, just under 80% seen once. This material consisted of PBMCs, taken from a glioma patient whose treatment included an IDH1 peptide vaccine. The receptor set was obtained from a woman aged 40 to 49 with glioma. Each CDR3 is given without its conserved first and last residue. Size is omitted from some rows. Given values are once, few, many or a class for expanded clones.

TRBV7-2	TRBJ2-7	-	ASSLGMVRGIYEQY
TRBV30	TRBJ1-2	few	AGRGGHAYGYT
TRBV5-1	TRBJ2-3	-	ASSLGLAGEDTQY
TRBV7-6	TRBJ2-5	-	ASSSYGETQY
TRBV5-6	TRBJ1-2	-	ASSGDRSYGYT
TRBV7-2	TRBJ2-7	-	ASQGVGEQY
TRBV19	TRBJ2-1	-	ASSIEGGRNNEQF
TRBV30	TRBJ1-5	few	AWSPTYNQPQH
TRBV6-7	TRBJ1-4	-	ASSSPWRQGAWGGSEKLF
TRBV11-2	TRBJ2-2	-	ASSLGLIAGGPDGELF
TRBV18	TRBJ1-2	-	ASSPDLETEPHYGYT
TRBV2	TRBJ1-3	once	ASRGTRTISGNTIY
TRBV19	TRBJ1-1	-	ASRETPMNTEAF
TRBV11-3	TRBJ2-7	-	ASSSRGGRQY
TRBV28	TRBJ1-2	-	ASNTQGPFYGYT
TRBV5-4	TRBJ2-5	-	ASSRSTRRTGETQY
TRBV2	TRBJ2-7	-	ASTGGRRQGEQY
TRBV4-1	TRBJ1-2	-	ASSQAGFRISGYT
TRBV2	TRBJ2-7	-	ASRGDSRDEQY
TRBV30	TRBJ1-1	few	AWTLGGNTEAF
TRBV5-1	TRBJ2-3	-	ASSLGSGGPGDTQY
TRBV19	TRBJ1-5	-	ASSIDMGQPQH
TRBV11-2	TRBJ1-4	-	ASSLDWGPEKLF
TRBV7-3	TRBJ2-1	-	ASSSGFANEQF
TRBV4-2	TRBJ1-1	-	ASRRADGTEAF
TRBV4-1	TRBJ2-2	once	ASSRLWIGETGELF
TRBV30	TRBJ2-7	-	ACQDRGITYEQY
TRBV30	TRBJ2-2	-	AWSVTGTNTGELF
TRBV6-6	TRBJ1-4	once	ASSIVEKLF
TRBV7-9	TRBJ2-5	once	ASSLDRGRETQY
TRBV2	TRBJ2-1	few	ASGRVAGGNEQF
TRBV10-3	TRBJ1-2	-	AISVGLRGYT
TRBV27	TRBJ1-3	-	ASSLLGGSPGNTIY
TRBV18	TRBJ2-7	-	ASSPAEGRIVHEQY
TRBV7-2	TRBJ2-2	-	ASSMGGYTGELF
TRBV5-4	TRBJ1-1	-	ASSLYSGNTEAF
TRBV10-2	TRBJ1-6	few	ASGDSFNSPLH
TRBV27	TRBJ1-2	-	ASSFRGPGGYT
TRBV12-5	TRBJ1-1	few	ASGVTPNTEAF
TRBV5-4	TRBJ2-7	-	ASSLPGYEQY
TRBV7-2	TRBJ2-1	-	ASRPTSLSSSYNEQF
TRBV9	TRBJ2-3	-	ASSVGADDTQY
TRBV19	TRBJ1-1	-	ASSKDRWDGTEAF
TRBV5-1	TRBJ1-1	few	ASSFRDGTEAF
TRBV5-1	TRBJ2-5	-	ASSSQGGETQY
TRBV19	TRBJ1-2	-	ASSPFISPGGYT
TRBV5-1	TRBJ1-4	few	ASSAGGQGFEKLF
TRBV5-6	TRBJ2-7	once	ASSPGANEQY
TRBV14	TRBJ1-1	-	ASSPGRLGGTEAF
TRBV7-6	TRBJ1-1	-	ASSLALGGKIVNTEAF